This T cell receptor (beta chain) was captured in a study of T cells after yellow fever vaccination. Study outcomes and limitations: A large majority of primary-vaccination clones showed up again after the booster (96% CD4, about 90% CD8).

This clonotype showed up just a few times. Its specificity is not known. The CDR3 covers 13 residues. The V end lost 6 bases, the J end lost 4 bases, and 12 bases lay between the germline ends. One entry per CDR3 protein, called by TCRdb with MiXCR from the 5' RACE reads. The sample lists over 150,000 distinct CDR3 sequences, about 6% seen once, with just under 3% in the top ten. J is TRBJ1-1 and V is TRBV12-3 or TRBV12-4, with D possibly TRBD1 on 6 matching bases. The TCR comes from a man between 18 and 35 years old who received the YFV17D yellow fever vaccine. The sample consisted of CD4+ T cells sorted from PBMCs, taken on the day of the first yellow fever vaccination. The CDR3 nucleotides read TGTGCCAGCAGCCAACAGGGAATCACTGAAGCTTTCTTT. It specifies CASSQQGITEAFF.